Listed below are T cell receptor beta chains from one sample, sequenced in a study of OX40 agonist ivuxolimab in advanced cancers. Produced via immunoSEQ multiplex PCR; TCRdb's table is partial and in-frame only. Of tens of thousands of clones in the sample, more than 70% were seen once. The input for sequencing was CD4+ or CD8+ T cells sorted from blood, taken in a trial of the OX40 agonist ivuxolimab. These receptors were taken from an adult with an advanced solid tumor such as melanoma, head and neck, liver or kidney cancer. CDR3s include the opening cysteine and the closing phenylalanine or tryptophan. Where a row states a size, it is once, few, many or the class of an expanded clone; other rows omit it.

v_call | clone_size | cdr3_aa
TRBV5-1 | . | CASSSKQGLVHEQYF
TRBV27 | . | CASSFTDSEAFF
TRBV10-2 | . | CASSETGLINYGYTF
TRBV6-5 | . | CASSYWQVGGELFF
TRBV27 | . | CASSLQGYYEQYF
TRBV9 | . | CASSVVRRNYGYTF
TRBV7-9 | . | CASSLGGTGGPNYGYTF
TRBV5-4 | few | CASSKGTDGYTF
TRBV11-2 | once | CASSLGGLWYF
TRBV4-2 | . | CASSQGFAGELFF
TRBV28 | . | CASSPLGNSYEQYF
TRBV19 | . | CASSIPAGVNEQYF
TRBV13 | . | CASSLGPGTAEQYF
TRBV6-5 | . | CASRGPEYEQYF
TRBV7-2 | . | CASSLSRGAEAFF
TRBV9 | . | CASSPGTVKGSYEQYF
TRBV7-9 | . | CASSPSDWGESQPQHF
TRBV18 | medium-sized | CASSVDSQAVVAFF
TRBV19 | . | CASSPRDAAYEQYF
TRBV5-6 | few | CASSLNSGGAVTYEQYF
TRBV7-9 | once | CASSGAGTGTDTQYF
TRBV6-5 | . | CASSYSISGGAGEQYF
TRBV28 | . | CASSLIPIGGYTF
TRBV7-8 | . | CASSLDQGRWQPQHF